Following are 32 T cell receptor beta chains from one sample sequenced in a study of cytomegalovirus exposure and HLA in healthy donors. A multiplex PCR was run with 60 Vbeta primers and 13 Jbeta primers. TCRdb's table, derived via immunoSEQ multiplex PCR, lists solely in-frame clones and lacks some. This table lists about 58,000 clones. Input material: PBMCs. Receptors originate from a young woman in good health and CMV-seronegative.

The rearrangement uses TRBV18 and TRBJ2-7; 9 positions match TRBD2. The CDR3 has 15 residues. J was trimmed by 2 bases and V by 5 bases; bases with no gene match: 7. The V gene's germline CDR1 is KGHSH and CDR2 LQKENI. The chain's CDR3 is CASSRSSGATYEQYF. The CDR3 nucleotides are TGTGCCAGCTCAAGATCTAGCGGGGCCACCTACGAGCAGTACTTC.

The gene calls are TRBV13 and TRBJ1-1, with 8 bases aligning to TRBD1. The germline V gene encodes CDR1 PRHDT and CDR2 FYEKMQ (reference sequence). V gave up 5 bases and J gave up 3 bases; unmatched junction bases: 8. This CDR3 comprises 15 residues. The CDR3 DNA follows: TGTGCCAGCAGCCAAACTACGACAGGGGACACTGAAGCTTTCTTT. It translates to CASSQTTTGDTEAFF.

The rearrangement uses TRBV6-6 and TRBJ1-6, with D possibly being TRBD1 (6 bases). The V gene's germline CDR1 is MNHNY and CDR2 SVGAGI (reference sequence). This CDR3 has 15 residues. V was cut by 5 bases and J by 8 bases, with 16 bases left in between. The CDR3 coding sequence is TGTGCCAGCAGTCCGCGACAGGTACAGGATTCACCCCTCCACTTT. Encoded protein: CASSPRQVQDSPLHF.

The V call is TRBV7-8, the J call TRBJ2-7, with D hard to call. V lost 1 base and J lost 0, with 7 bases in between. The CDR3 loop spans 14 amino acids. Germline CDR1 reads SGHVS; CDR2 reads FQNEAQ. The CDR3 DNA reads as TGTGCCAGCAGCTTAGGAGGATACTCCTACGAGCAGTACTTC. Translating gives CASSLGGYSYEQYF.

The V gene is TRBV5-1, the J gene TRBJ2-7, with D perhaps TRBD2 (5 bases). The CDR3 is 13 residues long. V shed 0 bases and J shed 6 bases, with 10 bases lying between them. Germline CDR1 and CDR2: SGHRS and YFSETQ. The CDR3 DNA follows: TGCGCCAGCAGCTTGGGTTACCGGGGCGAGCAGTACTTC. It codes for CASSLGYRGEQYF.

The CDR3 region is CASSFGLVGEQYF. CDR3 sequence (DNA): TGTGCCAGCAGCTTTGGACTAGTTGGCGAGCAGTACTTC. V usage is TRBV7-3 and J usage is TRBJ2-7; 7 positions agree with TRBD2. Losses at the gene ends were 3 bases for V and 6 bases for J; bases not matched to a gene: 5. Germline loops: CDR1 SGHTA, CDR2 FQGTGA. This CDR3 contains 13 residues.

The V call is TRBV5-1, the J call TRBJ1-4, with a possible D match to TRBD1 (6 bases). This CDR3 is built from 12 residues. V was pared by 0 bases and J by 10 bases, with 7 bases between. The germline V gene encodes CDR1 SGHRS and CDR2 YFSETQ. The CDR3 loop reads CASSLVGGKLFF. The DNA of the CDR3 is TGCGCCAGCAGCTTGGTAGGGGGAAAACTGTTTTTT.

The gene calls are TRBV18 and TRBJ1-1; 11 nucleotides align to TRBD1. Germline loops: CDR1 KGHSH, CDR2 LQKENI. V lost 4 bases, J lost 11 bases, and 12 bases stayed unmatched. This CDR3 is built from 15 residues. CDR3 nucleotide sequence: TGTGCCAGCTCACAAAGGACAGGGGGCCCCTTCGGGGCTTTCTTT. Its translation is CASSQRTGGPFGAFF.

The chain carries TRBV5-1 and TRBJ1-2; possibly TRBD1 for D (6 bases). Germline CDR1 reads SGHRS; CDR2 reads YFSETQ. Trimming cost V 0 bases and J 4 bases, with 16 bases left between them. The CDR3 totals 16 residues. The CDR3 region is CASSLVYRVDSYGYTF. The DNA of the CDR3 is TGCGCCAGCAGCTTGGTATACAGGGTTGATAGCTATGGCTACACCTTC.

The rearrangement uses TRBV6-5 and TRBJ2-1, with a tentative D call TRBD2 (6 bases). The V gene's germline CDR1 is MNHEY and CDR2 SVGAGI. This CDR3 has 13 amino acids. V dropped 4 bases and J dropped 2 bases, with 6 bases sitting between them. CDR3: CASSSGAYNEQFF. In DNA form, the CDR3 reads TGTGCCAGCAGTTCGGGGGCCTACAATGAGCAGTTCTTC.

The chain couples TRBV6-5 to TRBJ1-2; D possibly corresponds to TRBD1 (6 bases). V was shortened by 2 bases and J by 5 bases, with 15 bases between the two germline ends. CDR1 and CDR2 from the germline V gene are MNHEY and SVGAGI. The CDR3 is 15 residues long. The CDR3 is CASSYGQFEVYGYTF. CDR3 coding DNA: TGTGCCAGCAGTTACGGACAGTTTGAAGTATATGGCTACACCTTC.

The chain recombines TRBV6-5 with TRBJ1-1; unclear D gene. The CDR3 contains 14 residues. The germline V gene has CDR1 MNHEY and CDR2 SVGAGI. Trimming pared 6 bases from V and 4 bases from J, leaving 15 bases between. The CDR3 reads CASRVGVWSTEAFF. In DNA, the CDR3 is TGTGCCAGCAGGGTTGGCGTGTGGAGCACTGAAGCTTTCTTT.

The V call is TRBV6-4, the J call TRBJ2-3, with D possibly being TRBD2 (6 bases). Germline CDR1 and CDR2: MRHNA and SNTAGT. Trimming shortened V by 2 bases and J by 4 bases, and 13 bases separated the two germline ends. This CDR3 is built from 15 residues. The CDR3 spells CASSDETGGPDTQYF. CDR3 coding DNA: TGTGCCAGCAGTGACGAGACCGGAGGGCCAGATACGCAGTATTTT.

The chain employs TRBV18 and TRBJ2-5; possible D gene TRBD1, 6 bases. CDR1 is KGHSH, CDR2 LQKENI, per germline. This CDR3 has 14 amino acids. The V and J ends lost 4 bases and 5 bases respectively, with 14 bases between them. The CDR3 reads CASSLRTAAETQYF. The CDR3 DNA reads as TGTGCCAGCTCACTCCGGACAGCAGCGGAGACCCAGTACTTC. The complete variable domain, with remaining parts taken from reference TRBV18 and TRBJ2-5, reads NAGVMQNPRHLVRRRGQEARLRCSPMKGHSHVYWYRQLPEEGLKFMVYLQKENIIDESGMPKERFSAEFPKEGPSILRIQQVVRGDSAAYFCASSLRTAAETQYFGPGTRLLVL.

The chain uses TRBV4-1 and TRBJ1-5; maybe TRBD1 (6 bases). This CDR3 comprises 18 residues. Trimming pared 0 bases from V and 2 bases from J, leaving 17 bases between. Germline-derived CDR1 and CDR2 are MGHRA and YSYEKL. The CDR3 region is CASSQDYLRGDGNQPQHF. The CDR3 DNA is TGCGCCAGCAGCCAAGACTATCTCAGGGGTGATGGCAATCAGCCCCAGCATTTT.

The chain is built from TRBV10-1 and TRBJ2-5, with 7 bases lining up with TRBD1. Germline loops: CDR1 WNHNN, CDR2 SYGVQD (reference sequence). The CDR3 runs to 13 residues. J gave up 4 bases and V 4 bases, and 3 bases lay outside the gene matches. The CDR3 loop reads CASSVRTGETQYF. CDR3 bases: TGCGCCAGCAGTGTCCGGACAGGAGAGACCCAGTACTTC.

This chain links TRBV12-5 with TRBJ2-1, with 8 bases fitting TRBD1. This CDR3 spans 15 amino acids. Trimming removed 1 base from V and 3 bases from J; junction bases left unmatched: 2. Germline V lookup: CDR1 LGHNT, CDR2 FRNRAP. CDR3 region: CASGLGQGNYNEQFF. DNA of the CDR3: TGTGCTAGTGGTTTGGGACAGGGGAACTACAATGAGCAGTTCTTC.

The chain has TRBV6-5 and TRBJ2-5, with 9 positions matching TRBD1. The CDR3 is 14 amino acids. From germline, CDR1 is MNHEY and CDR2 SVGAGI. Trimming took 4 bases from V and 4 from J; bases not matched to a gene: 4. The CDR3: CASSFIQGAETQYF. The CDR3 bases are TGTGCCAGCAGTTTCATACAGGGGGCAGAGACCCAGTACTTC.

This chain uses TRBV28 with TRBJ2-7; 9 bases are a match to TRBD2. Unmatched junction bases numbered 10, after V lost 7 bases and J lost 3 bases. CDR3 length: 15 residues. Per germline, CDR1 MDHEN and CDR2 SYDVKM. Here the CDR3 reads CASTAGASGVYEQYF. The CDR3 bases are TGTGCCAGCACCGCTGGGGCTAGCGGGGTCTACGAGCAGTACTTC.

The CDR3 loop is CASSPGTGTYNEQFF. Here the CDR3 DNA reads TGCGCCAGCAGCCCAGGGACAGGGACCTACAATGAGCAGTTCTTC. The chain recombines TRBV5-1 with TRBJ2-1; 9 nucleotides line up with TRBD1. Germline trimming cut 4 bases from V and 2 bases from J; bases unmatched to any gene: 4. CDR3 length: 15 residues. Germline CDR1 reads SGHRS; CDR2 reads YFSETQ.

The genes are TRBV5-1 and TRBJ2-5; perhaps TRBD1 as D (5 bases). Trimming pared 2 bases from V and 3 bases from J, leaving 11 bases between. This CDR3 is built from 14 residues. In germline, CDR1 is SGHRS, CDR2 YFSETQ. CDR3 residues: CASSFGAGKETQYF. The CDR3, as DNA: TGCGCCAGCAGCTTTGGGGCAGGAAAAGAGACCCAGTACTTC.

The chain uses TRBV4-2 and TRBJ2-6; D is uncertain. This CDR3 spans 18 amino acids. V lost 0 bases and J 0 bases, leaving 12 bases between the germline ends. CDR1 is LGHNA and CDR2 is YNFKEQ in the germline V gene. The chain's CDR3 is CASSQEVLVHSGANVLTF. The CDR3 DNA follows: TGTGCCAGCAGCCAAGAAGTGTTAGTCCACTCTGGGGCCAACGTCCTGACTTTC.

The rearrangement uses TRBV11-3 and TRBJ1-1; D unresolved. Germline CDR1 is SGHNT and CDR2 is YENEEA. This CDR3 has 12 amino acids. Deletions cut 3 bases from V and 5 bases from J, with 7 bases between. Written as DNA, the CDR3 is TGTGCCAGCAGCTTGGGGAGGACTGAAGCTTTCTTT. Translating it yields CASSLGRTEAFF.

The chain carries TRBV9 and TRBJ1-2, with 12 bases matching TRBD1. V gave up 4 bases and J gave up 7 bases; unmatched junction bases: 11. The CDR3 loop spans 16 amino acids. Germline CDR1 and CDR2: SGDLS and YYNGEE. CDR3 in amino acids: CASSPRAGQGALGYTF. For the CDR3, the DNA is TGTGCCAGCAGCCCCCGGGCGGGACAGGGGGCGCTTGGCTACACCTTC.

The chain uses TRBV30 and TRBJ1-1, with no clear D. Germline CDR1 reads GTSNPN; CDR2 reads SVGIG (reference sequence). V lost 2 bases and J lost 3, with 10 bases in between. The CDR3 spans 13 residues. The CDR3 region is CAWSTTTHTEAFF. CDR3 bases: TGTGCCTGGAGTACAACGACTCACACTGAAGCTTTCTTT.

The rearrangement joins TRBV20-1 to TRBJ2-2, with 7 bases identical to TRBD1. V trimming: 4 bases; J trimming: 7 bases; junction bases outside the gene matches: 0. CDR1 is DFQATT and CDR2 is SNEGSKA in the germline V gene (reference sequence). The CDR3 length is 11 residues. This CDR3 is CSANRGGELFF. The CDR3, as DNA: TGCAGTGCTAACAGGGGCGGGGAGCTGTTTTTT.

The chain is built from TRBV5-1 and TRBJ2-1; 7 bases match TRBD2. The CDR3 spans 15 residues. Germline V gene data show CDR1 as SGHRS and CDR2 as YFSETQ. J lost 8 bases, V lost 4 bases, and 12 bases had no gene match. The CDR3 spells CASSPLATSMDEQFF. CDR3 in DNA: TGCGCCAGCAGCCCACTAGCGACTAGCATGGATGAGCAGTTCTTC.

The chain employs TRBV10-3 and TRBJ2-7, with 12 bases identical to TRBD2. Unmatched junction bases numbered 18, after V lost 6 bases and J lost 3 bases. The CDR3 sequence is 19 residues long. Looked up from germline, CDR1 is ENHRY and CDR2 is SYGVKD. The CDR3 loop is CAISSPPGLAGGRVYEQYF. The CDR3 bases are TGTGCCATCAGCTCCCCCCCGGGACTAGCGGGCGGTCGGGTCTACGAGCAGTACTTC.

The V gene is TRBV18, the J gene TRBJ1-4; weak D call: TRBD1 (5 bases). The CDR3 has 15 amino acids. Trimming stripped 2 bases from V and 8 bases from J, with 15 bases between. Per the germline V gene, CDR1 is KGHSH and CDR2 is LQKENI. The chain's CDR3 is CASSPTTVVSEKLFF. The CDR3 DNA reads TGTGCCAGCTCACCAACGACAGTCGTTTCAGAAAAACTGTTTTTT.

This rearrangement joins TRBV7-9 to TRBJ1-5, with D tentatively TRBD1 (5 bases). CDR1 SEHNR and CDR2 FQNEAQ come from the germline V gene (reference sequence). This CDR3 has 14 amino acids. The germline V and J ends were trimmed by 5 bases and 7 bases, with 15 bases remaining between them. This chain's CDR3 is CASSPLQGGQPQHF. Written as DNA, the CDR3 is TGTGCCAGCAGCCCTCTCCAGGGTGGCCAGCCCCAGCATTTT. The full variable domain, in which reference TRBV7-9 and TRBJ1-5 provide the parts outside the CDR3, is DTGVSQNPRHKITKRGQNVTFRCDPISEHNRLYWYRQTLGQGPEFLTYFQNEAQLEKSRLLSDRFSAERPKGSFSTLEIQRTEQGDSAMYLCASSPLQGGQPQHFGDGTRLSIL.

This sequence joins TRBV28 and TRBJ1-5; D gene uncertain. Trimming shortened V by 6 bases and J by 7 bases, and 13 bases separated the two germline ends. CDR1 and CDR2 (germline): MDHEN, SYDVKM. This CDR3 is 13 amino acids long. CDR3 loop: CASSGPSGQPQHF. The CDR3 DNA sequence: TGTGCCAGCAGCGGGCCCTCGGGGCAGCCCCAGCATTTT.

This chain uses TRBV14 with TRBJ1-1; D might be TRBD1 (5 bases). Trimming cost V 2 bases and J 1 base, with 14 bases left between them. The CDR3 length is 16 residues. Germline assignment: CDR1 SGHDN and CDR2 FVKESK. CDR3 in amino acids: CASSQLPGQGNTEAFF. The CDR3 bases are TGTGCCAGCAGCCAACTTCCTGGCCAGGGGAACACTGAAGCTTTCTTT. The full variable domain, with the rest looked up from reference TRBV14 and TRBJ1-1, is EAGVTQFPSHSVIEKGQTVTLRCDPISGHDNLYWYRRVMGKEIKFLLHFVKESKQDESGMPNNRFLAERTGGTYSTLKVQPAELEDSGVYFCASSQLPGQGNTEAFFGQGTRLTVV.